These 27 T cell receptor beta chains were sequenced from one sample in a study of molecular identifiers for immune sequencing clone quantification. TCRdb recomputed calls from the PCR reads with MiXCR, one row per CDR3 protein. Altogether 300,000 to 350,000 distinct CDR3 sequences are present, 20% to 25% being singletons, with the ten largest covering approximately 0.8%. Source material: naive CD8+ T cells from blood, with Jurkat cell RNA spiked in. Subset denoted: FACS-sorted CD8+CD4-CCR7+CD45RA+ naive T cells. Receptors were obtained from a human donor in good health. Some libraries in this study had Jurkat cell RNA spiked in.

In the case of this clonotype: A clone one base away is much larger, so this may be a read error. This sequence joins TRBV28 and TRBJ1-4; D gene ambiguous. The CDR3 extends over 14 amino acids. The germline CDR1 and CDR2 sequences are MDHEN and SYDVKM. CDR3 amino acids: CANSLYATNEKLFF. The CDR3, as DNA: TGTGCCAACAGTTTATATGCAACTAATGAAAAACTGTTTTTT.

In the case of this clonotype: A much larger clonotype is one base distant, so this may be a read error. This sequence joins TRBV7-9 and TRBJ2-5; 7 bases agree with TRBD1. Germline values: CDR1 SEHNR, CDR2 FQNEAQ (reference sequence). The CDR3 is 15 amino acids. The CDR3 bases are TGTGCCAGCAGCTTAGACAGGGGAGAAAGAGAGGCCCAGTACTTC. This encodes CASSLDRGEREAQYF.

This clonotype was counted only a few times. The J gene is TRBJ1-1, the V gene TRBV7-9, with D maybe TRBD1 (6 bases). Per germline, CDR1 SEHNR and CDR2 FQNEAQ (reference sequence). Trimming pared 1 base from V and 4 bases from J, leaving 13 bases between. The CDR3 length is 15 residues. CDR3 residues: CASSLGWTVRTEAFF. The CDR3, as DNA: TGTGCCAGCAGCTTAGGTTGGACAGTCCGCACTGAAGCTTTCTTT.

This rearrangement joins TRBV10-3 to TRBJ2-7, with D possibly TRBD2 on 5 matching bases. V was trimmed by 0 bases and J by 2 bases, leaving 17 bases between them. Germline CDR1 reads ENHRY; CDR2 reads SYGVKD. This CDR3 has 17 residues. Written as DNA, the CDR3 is TGTGCCATCAGTGAGTCGAAGTCGGTTTTGCGGGCCTACGAGCAGTACTTC. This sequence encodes CAISESKSVLRAYEQYF.

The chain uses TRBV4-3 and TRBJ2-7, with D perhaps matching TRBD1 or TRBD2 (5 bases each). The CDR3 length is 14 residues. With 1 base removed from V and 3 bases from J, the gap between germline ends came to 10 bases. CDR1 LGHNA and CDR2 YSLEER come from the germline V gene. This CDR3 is CASSQVLGVYEQYF. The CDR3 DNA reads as TGCGCCAGCAGCCAAGTGCTGGGGGTCTACGAGCAGTACTTC.

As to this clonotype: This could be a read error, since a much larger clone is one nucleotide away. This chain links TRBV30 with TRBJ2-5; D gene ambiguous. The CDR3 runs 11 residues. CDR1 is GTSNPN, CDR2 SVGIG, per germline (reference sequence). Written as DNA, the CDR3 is TGTGCCTGGACCGCCGGAGAGGCCCAGTACTTC. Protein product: CAWTAGEAQYF.

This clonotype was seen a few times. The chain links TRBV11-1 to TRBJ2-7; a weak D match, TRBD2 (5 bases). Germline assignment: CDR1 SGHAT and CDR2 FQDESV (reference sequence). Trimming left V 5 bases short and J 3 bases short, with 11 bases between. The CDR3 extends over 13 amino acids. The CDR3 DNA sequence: TGTGCCAGCAGCAACAGCGGTGGCTACGAGCAGTACTTC. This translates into CASSNSGGYEQYF.

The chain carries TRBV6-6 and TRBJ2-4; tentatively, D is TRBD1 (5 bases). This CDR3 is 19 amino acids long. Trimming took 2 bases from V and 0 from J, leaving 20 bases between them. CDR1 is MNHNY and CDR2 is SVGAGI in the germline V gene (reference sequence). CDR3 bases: TGTGCCAGCAGTTACGGTGGGGCGACTGGCAGACTAGCCAAAAACATTCAGTACTTC. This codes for CASSYGGATGRLAKNIQYF.

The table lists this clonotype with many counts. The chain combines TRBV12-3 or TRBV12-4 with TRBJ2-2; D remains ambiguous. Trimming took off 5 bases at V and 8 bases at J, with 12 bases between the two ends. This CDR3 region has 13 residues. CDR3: CASSQFFTGELFF. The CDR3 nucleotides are TGTGCCAGCAGTCAATTTTTTACTGGGGAGCTGTTTTTT.

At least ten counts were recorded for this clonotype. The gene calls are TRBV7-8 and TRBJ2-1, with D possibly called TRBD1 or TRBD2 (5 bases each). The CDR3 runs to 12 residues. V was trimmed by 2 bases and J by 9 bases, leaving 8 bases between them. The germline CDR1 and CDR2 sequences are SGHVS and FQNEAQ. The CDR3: CASSLWDGEQFF. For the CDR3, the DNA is TGTGCCAGCAGCTTATGGGACGGTGAGCAGTTCTTC.

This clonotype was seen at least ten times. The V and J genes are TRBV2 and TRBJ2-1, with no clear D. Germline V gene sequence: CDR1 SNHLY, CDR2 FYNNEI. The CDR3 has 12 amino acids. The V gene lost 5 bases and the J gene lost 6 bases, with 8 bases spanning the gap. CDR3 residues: CASSPMGNEQFF. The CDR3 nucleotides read TGTGCCAGCAGTCCTATGGGCAATGAGCAGTTCTTC.

The CDR3 loop is CASSWDGGDTQYF. CDR3 DNA sequence: TGTGCCAGCAGCTGGGACGGTGGAGATACGCAGTATTTT. The genes are TRBV7-9 and TRBJ2-3; D possibly uses TRBD1 or TRBD2 (5 bases each). Germline CDR1 is SEHNR and CDR2 is FQNEAQ (reference sequence). CDR3 length: 13 residues. Between the trimmed V and J ends, which lost 4 bases and 5 bases, there was a span of 10 bases.

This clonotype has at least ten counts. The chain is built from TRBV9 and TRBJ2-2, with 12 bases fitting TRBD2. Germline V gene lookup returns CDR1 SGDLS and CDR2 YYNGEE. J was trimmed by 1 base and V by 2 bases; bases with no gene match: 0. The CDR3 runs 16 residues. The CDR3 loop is CASSVGLAGNTGELFF. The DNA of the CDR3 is TGTGCCAGCAGCGTGGGACTAGCGGGGAACACCGGGGAGCTGTTTTTT.

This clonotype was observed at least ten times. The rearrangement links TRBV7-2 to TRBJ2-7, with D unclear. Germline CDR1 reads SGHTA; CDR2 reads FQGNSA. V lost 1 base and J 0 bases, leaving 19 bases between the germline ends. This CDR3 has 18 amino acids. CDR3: CASSLVLGSIKPSYEQYF. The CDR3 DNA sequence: TGTGCCAGCAGCTTAGTTCTGGGCTCGATTAAGCCCTCCTACGAGCAGTACTTC.

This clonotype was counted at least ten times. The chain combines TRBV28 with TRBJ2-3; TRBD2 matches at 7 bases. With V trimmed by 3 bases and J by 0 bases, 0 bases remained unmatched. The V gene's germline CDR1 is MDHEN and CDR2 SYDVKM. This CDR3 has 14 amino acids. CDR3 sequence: CASSFSGSTDTQYF. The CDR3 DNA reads TGTGCCAGCAGTTTTAGCGGGAGCACAGATACGCAGTATTTT.

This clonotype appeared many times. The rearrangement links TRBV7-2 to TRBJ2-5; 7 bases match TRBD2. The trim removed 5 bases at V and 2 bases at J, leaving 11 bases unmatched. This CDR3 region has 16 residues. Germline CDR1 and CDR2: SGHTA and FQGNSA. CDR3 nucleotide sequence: TGTGCCAGCAGCCCCACCGGAGCGGGGCCACAAGAGACCCAGTACTTC. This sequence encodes CASSPTGAGPQETQYF.

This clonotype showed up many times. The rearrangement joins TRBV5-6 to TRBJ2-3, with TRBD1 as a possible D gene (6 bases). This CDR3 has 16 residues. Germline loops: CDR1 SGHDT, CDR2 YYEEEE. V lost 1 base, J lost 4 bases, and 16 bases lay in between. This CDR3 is CASSLLSQGTADTQYF. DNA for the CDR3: TGTGCCAGCAGCTTGCTTTCGCAGGGGACCGCAGATACGCAGTATTTT. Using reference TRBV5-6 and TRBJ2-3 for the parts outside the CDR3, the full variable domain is DAGVTQSPTHLIKTRGQQVTLRCSPKSGHDTVSWYQQALGQGPQFIFQYYEEEERQRGNFPDRFSGHQFPNYSSELNVNALLLGDSALYLCASSLLSQGTADTQYFGPGTRLTVL.

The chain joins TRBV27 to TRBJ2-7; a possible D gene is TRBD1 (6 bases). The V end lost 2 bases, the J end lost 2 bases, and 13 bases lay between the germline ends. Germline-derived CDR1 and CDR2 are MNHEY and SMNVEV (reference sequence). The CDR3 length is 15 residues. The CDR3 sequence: CASSLRGQITYEQYF. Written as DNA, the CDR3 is TGTGCCAGCAGTTTACGTGGACAGATAACCTACGAGCAGTACTTC.

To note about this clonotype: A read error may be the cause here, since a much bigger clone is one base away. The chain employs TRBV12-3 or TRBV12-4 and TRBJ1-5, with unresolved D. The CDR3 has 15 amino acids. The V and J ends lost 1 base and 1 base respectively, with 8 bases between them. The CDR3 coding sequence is TGTGCCAGCAGTTTAGGCGTGGAAAGCAATCAGCCCCAGCATTTT. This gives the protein CASSLGVESNQPQHF.

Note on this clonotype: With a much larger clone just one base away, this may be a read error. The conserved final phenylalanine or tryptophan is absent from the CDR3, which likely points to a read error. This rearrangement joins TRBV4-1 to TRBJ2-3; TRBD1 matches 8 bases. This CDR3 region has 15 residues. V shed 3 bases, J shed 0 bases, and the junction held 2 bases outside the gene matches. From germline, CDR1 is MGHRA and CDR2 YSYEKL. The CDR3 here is CASSHQGASTDTQYS. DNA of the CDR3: TGCGCCAGCAGCCATCAGGGGGCAAGCACAGATACGCAGTATTCT.

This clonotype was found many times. CDR3 sequence reads: CASSAAGTDTDTQYF. CDR3 coding DNA: TGTGCCAGCAGCGCGGCCGGGACAGACACAGATACGCAGTATTTT. This chain connects TRBV7-9 to TRBJ2-3, with 7 bases that match TRBD1. Germline V lookup: CDR1 SEHNR, CDR2 FQNEAQ (reference sequence). The CDR3 totals 15 residues. V trimming: 5 bases; J trimming: 2 bases; junction bases outside the gene matches: 7.

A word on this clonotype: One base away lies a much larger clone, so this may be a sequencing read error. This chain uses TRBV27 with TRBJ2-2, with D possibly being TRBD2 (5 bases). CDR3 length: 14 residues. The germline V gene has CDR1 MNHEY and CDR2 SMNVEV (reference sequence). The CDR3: CASSLGDNTAELFF. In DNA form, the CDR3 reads TGTGCCAGCAGTTTGGGAGATAACACCGCGGAGCTGTTTTTT.

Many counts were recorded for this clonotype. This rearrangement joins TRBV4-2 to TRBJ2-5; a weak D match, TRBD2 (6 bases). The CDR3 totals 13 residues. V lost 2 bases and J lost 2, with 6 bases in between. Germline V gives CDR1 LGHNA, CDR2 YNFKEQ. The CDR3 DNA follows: TGTGCCAGCAGCCAACGGGGGCAAGAGACCCAGTACTTC. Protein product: CASSQRGQETQYF.

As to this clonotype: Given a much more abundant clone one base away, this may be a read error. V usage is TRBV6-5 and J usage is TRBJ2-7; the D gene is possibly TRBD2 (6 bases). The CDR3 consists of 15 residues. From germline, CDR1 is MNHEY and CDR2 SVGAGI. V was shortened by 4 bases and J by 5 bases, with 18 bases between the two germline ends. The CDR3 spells CASSSLRRESNEQYF. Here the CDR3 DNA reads TGTGCCAGCAGTTCGCTTAGGAGGGAGTCCAACGAGCAGTACTTC.

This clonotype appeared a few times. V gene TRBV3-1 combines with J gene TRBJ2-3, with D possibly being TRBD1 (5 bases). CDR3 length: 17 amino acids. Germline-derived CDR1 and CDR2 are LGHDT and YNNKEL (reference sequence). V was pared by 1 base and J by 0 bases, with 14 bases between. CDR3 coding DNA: TGTGCCAGCAGCCAAGGGACATTCACTACTAGCACAGATACGCAGTATTTT. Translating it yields CASSQGTFTTSTDTQYF.

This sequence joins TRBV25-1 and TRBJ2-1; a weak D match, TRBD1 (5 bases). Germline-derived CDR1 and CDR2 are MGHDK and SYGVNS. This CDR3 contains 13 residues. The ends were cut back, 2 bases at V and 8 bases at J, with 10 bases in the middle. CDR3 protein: CASSEPRGDEQFF. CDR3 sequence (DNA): TGTGCCAGCAGTGAACCAAGGGGCGATGAGCAGTTCTTC.

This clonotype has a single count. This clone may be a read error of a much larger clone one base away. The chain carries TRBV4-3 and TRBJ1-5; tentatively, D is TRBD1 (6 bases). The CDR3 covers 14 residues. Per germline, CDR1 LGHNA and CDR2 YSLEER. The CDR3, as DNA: TGCGCCTGCAGCCAAACCGGGACAAATCAGCCCCAGCATTTT. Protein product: CACSQTGTNQPQHF.